This entry lists 7 T cell receptor beta chains sequenced from one sample in a study of blood T cells in healthy people across ages. Through a sample-barcoded 5' primer and a J-beta primer mix, a second PCR was run for roughly 6 to 12 cycles. Via MiXCR, TCRdb re-called the 5' RACE reads, giving one row per CDR3 protein. The sample consists of about 640,000 distinct CDR3 sequences, about 53% of them appearing once. Source material: blood. The receptors originated from a man in his fifties or sixties in good health.

V and J are TRBV11-2 and TRBJ2-5, with TRBD2 matching 9 bases. The CDR3 runs 15 residues. With V trimmed by 5 bases and J by 7 bases, 11 bases remained unmatched. The germline V gene has CDR1 SGHAT and CDR2 FQNNGV. DNA of the CDR3: TGTGCCAGCAGCCCGCGGGATAGCGGGGGAGGGACCCAGTACTTC. Encoded protein: CASSPRDSGGGTQYF.

The chain is built from TRBV2 and TRBJ1-2; the D gene is possibly TRBD1 (5 bases). Trimming removed 4 bases from V and 8 bases from J, with 14 bases in between. The CDR3 contains 13 residues. Germline CDR1 and CDR2: SNHLY and FYNNEI. CDR3 protein: CASSGWTSSGYTF. DNA of the CDR3: TGTGCCAGCAGTGGCTGGACAAGTTCGGGCTACACCTTC.

This chain joins TRBV5-4 and TRBJ2-1; D unclear. V was cut by 0 bases and J by 13 bases, with 17 bases left in between. The CDR3 sequence is 14 residues long. Per the germline V gene, CDR1 is SGHNT and CDR2 is YYREEE (reference sequence). CDR3 coding DNA: TGTGCCAGCAGCTTGGAACCAGATACAGAGACCCAGTTCTTC. Its protein is CASSLEPDTETQFF.

The V and J genes are TRBV11-2 and TRBJ2-3, with 9 nucleotides matching TRBD2. Germline CDR1 reads SGHAT; CDR2 reads FQNNGV. The CDR3 has 17 residues. The V segment lost 5 bases and the J segment 3 bases; nucleotides outside the gene matches: 12. CDR3 sequence (DNA): TGTGCCAGCAGCCCCTATTGGCGCGGGGGGGTAACAGATACGCAGTATTTT. Its protein product is CASSPYWRGGVTDTQYF.

This clonotype was detected a few times. CDR3 DNA sequence: TGTGCCAGCAGCCAAGATGGGCAGGGGTACAATGAGCAGTTCTTC. Amino acid sequence: CASSQDGQGYNEQFF. The chain couples TRBV4-2 to TRBJ2-1, with D possibly being TRBD1 (6 bases). The V end was cut by 0 bases, the J end by 4 bases, with 10 bases between. This CDR3 has 15 amino acids. Germline V CDR1 and CDR2: LGHNA, YNFKEQ.

A note on this clonotype: Its ends do not fully match the called genes, so a read error is possible. V usage is TRBV10-3 and J usage is TRBJ2-7, with D possibly being TRBD1 (6 bases). This CDR3 spans 13 amino acids. Germline V CDR1 and CDR2: ENHRY, SYGVKD. In nucleotides, the CDR3 is TGTGCCAGCAGTGAGGGGGAACCCTACGAGCAGTACTTC. Translation gives CASSEGEPYEQYF.

The rearrangement uses TRBV6-6 and TRBJ2-1, with 7 bases identical to TRBD1. The length of the CDR3 is 16 residues. Germline lookup yields CDR1 MNHNY and CDR2 SVGAGI (reference sequence). The J segment lost 8 bases and the V segment lost 6 bases, leaving 16 bases of the junction unmatched. CDR3 coding DNA: TGTGCCAGCAGGGGCCCCCGGACAGGCCTTACCCATGAGCAGTTCTTC. Translation: CASRGPRTGLTHEQFF.